These T cell receptor beta chains were read from a single sample in a study of T cells after yellow fever vaccination. From the 5' RACE reads, TCRdb called clonotypes with MiXCR, one entry per CDR3 protein. There are some 400,000 distinct CDR3 sequences in the sample; 18% occur only once, and 15% to 20% lies in the top ten. Sequences were derived from PBMCs, sampled before the yellow fever booster vaccination. These receptor sequences come from a man between 18 and 29 years old who received the YFV17D yellow fever vaccine. Both conserved end residues are part of each CDR3. D genes are given only for firm matches. For some rows the clone size is stated as once, few or many, or as a class when expanded; others skip it.

clone size	V gene	D gene	J gene	CDR3 DNA	CDR3 protein
few	TRBV5-1	-	TRBJ1-1	TGCGCCAGCACCTGGGCAGAATGGAACACTGAAGCTTTCTTT	CASTWAEWNTEAFF
-	TRBV6-6	-	TRBJ1-5	TGTGCCAGCTCCGACGCCGGGGGAAGAAGACAGCCCCAGCATTTT	CASSDAGGRRQPQHF
-	TRBV30	-	TRBJ2-2	TGTGCCTGGAGATCTGGCGGGGAGCTGTTTTTT	CAWRSGGELFF
-	TRBV10-3	TRBD1	TRBJ2-2	TGTGCCACCGAGGACAGGGTGACAGGCACCGGGGAGCTGTTTTTT	CATEDRVTGTGELFF
-	TRBV15	-	TRBJ2-3	TGTGCCACCAGCAGCGGGGCCACGGGCCCAGATACGCAGTATTTT	CATSSGATGPDTQYF
-	TRBV4-1	-	TRBJ2-3	TGCGCCAGCAGCCAAGGATCTCCAGGACTCAATACGCAGTATTTT	CASSQGSPGLNTQYF
-	TRBV5-1	-	TRBJ2-5	TGCGCCAGCAGCTTGGTGGCAGGAGTGGAGACCCAGTACTTC	CASSLVAGVETQYF
few	TRBV7-9	-	TRBJ1-1	TGTGCCAGCAGCTTAGGCCAGGCGTTCGCTGAAGCTTTCTTT	CASSLGQAFAEAFF
many	TRBV27	-	TRBJ1-6	TGTGCCAGCAGTTTGCGTGATTCACCCCTCCACTTT	CASSLRDSPLHF
few	TRBV25-1	-	TRBJ2-1	TGTGCCAGCAGTGACTCCACGGATGGCTCCTACAATGAGCAGTTCTTC	CASSDSTDGSYNEQFF
-	TRBV5-1	-	TRBJ1-3	TGCGCCAGCAGCTTGGTAGGACAAGGAAACACCATATATTTT	CASSLVGQGNTIYF
-	TRBV5-4	-	TRBJ2-5	TGTGCCAGCAGCTTGGTGGGGACAACGCAAGAGACCCAGTACTTC	CASSLVGTTQETQYF
-	TRBV7-2	-	TRBJ2-3	TGTGCCAGCAGCTTCCCGGTATCTGGGGGCGATGAATATTTT	CASSFPVSGGDEYF
few	TRBV6-5	TRBD1	TRBJ1-6	TGTGCCAGCAGTTACTCCCCAGGGGGCTATTCACCCCTCCACTTT	CASSYSPGGYSPLHF
-	TRBV4-3	-	TRBJ1-1	TGCGCCAGCAGCCACAGGGGTGCGGACACTGAAGCTTTCTTT	CASSHRGADTEAFF
few	TRBV5-1	-	TRBJ1-2	TGCGCCAGCAGGGCGGAAGGCTATGGCTACACCTTC	CASRAEGYGYTF
-	TRBV7-2	TRBD1	TRBJ1-1	TGTGCCAGCAGCTCAACAGGGGGGCGGACTGAAGCTTTCTTT	CASSSTGGRTEAFF
-	TRBV12-3/TRBV12-4	-	TRBJ2-3	TGTGCCAGCAGTTTCGTTGAGGATACGCAGTATTTT	CASSFVEDTQYF
-	TRBV7-6	TRBD2	TRBJ2-7	TGTGCCAGCAGCCCAGGACTAGCGGGGGAACTCTCCTACGAGCAGTACTTC	CASSPGLAGELSYEQYF
few	TRBV6-5	TRBD1	TRBJ2-3	TGTGCCAGCAGTTACTGGACAGGGAGTAGCACAGATACGCAGTATTTT	CASSYWTGSSTDTQYF
-	TRBV10-3	-	TRBJ2-2	TGTGCCATCAGTGAGTTTTCTGCGAACACCGGGGAGCTGTTTTTT	CAISEFSANTGELFF
many	TRBV12-3/TRBV12-4	-	TRBJ1-5	TGTGCCAGCAGTTCCCAGGGGAGGGAGAGCAATCAGCCCCAGCATTTT	CASSSQGRESNQPQHF
few	TRBV18	-	TRBJ2-1	TGTGCCAGCTCACCCCAGGGTAGGCCCGGCAATGAGCAGTTCTTC	CASSPQGRPGNEQFF
few	TRBV4-1	-	TRBJ2-1	TGCGCCAGCAGCCAGAAGGGGCAGGGTAGCTTCTACAATGAGCAGTTCTTC	CASSQKGQGSFYNEQFF
few	TRBV20-1	-	TRBJ1-1	TGCAGTGCTAGTCACAGGGAATCGAACACTGAAGCTTTCTTT	CSASHRESNTEAFF
-	TRBV20-1	TRBD1	TRBJ2-4	TGCAGTGCTAGAGCTAGACAGGGGTTAGCCAAAAACATTCAGTACTTC	CSARARQGLAKNIQYF
-	TRBV4-3	TRBD2	TRBJ2-3	TGCGCCAGCAGCCAAGTCCTAGCGGGGGACACAGATACGCAGTATTTT	CASSQVLAGDTDTQYF
-	TRBV2	-	TRBJ2-1	TGTGCCAGCTATCGTTTGCAGGGTGGCAGGTTCTTC	CASYRLQGGRFF
-	TRBV14	-	TRBJ2-3	TGTGCCAGCAGGGCGAGAGATACGCAGTATTTT	CASRARDTQYF
-	TRBV5-5	-	TRBJ2-2	TGTGCCAGCAGCTCGTTGAAGGCGAACACCGGGGAGCTGTTTTTT	CASSSLKANTGELFF
-	TRBV6-6	-	TRBJ1-6	TGTGCCAGCAGCCTGGCGGACTCTTATAATTCACCCCTCCACTTT	CASSLADSYNSPLHF
-	TRBV12-3/TRBV12-4	-	TRBJ1-3	TGTGCCAGCAGCTCAAATGGAAACACCATATATTTT	CASSSNGNTIYF
-	TRBV10-3	-	TRBJ2-3	TGTGCCATCAGTCTAGGGGGGCTGGCAGATACGCAGTATTTT	CAISLGGLADTQYF
-	TRBV28	TRBD1	TRBJ1-1	TGTGCCAGCAGGTCAGGGGGTCGCACTGAAGCTTTCTTT	CASRSGGRTEAFF
few	TRBV12-3/TRBV12-4	-	TRBJ2-5	TGTGCCAGCATGGCGCCAAATCAAGAGACCCAGTACTTC	CASMAPNQETQYF
many	TRBV6-2/TRBV6-3	TRBD1	TRBJ2-1	TGTGCCAGCAGTTACGGCGTACAGGGGATGTATGAGCAGTTCTTC	CASSYGVQGMYEQFF
-	TRBV11-2	-	TRBJ2-7	TGTGCCAGCAGCTCTAATAAGGCACGGATAAGCTCCTACGAGCAGTACTTC	CASSSNKARISSYEQYF
few	TRBV6-6	TRBD1	TRBJ1-2	TGTGCCAGCAGGCCCGGACAGGGGGCATACTATGGCTACACCTTC	CASRPGQGAYYGYTF
-	TRBV20-1	TRBD1	TRBJ2-3	TGCAGTGGGGGACAGACTAGCACAGATACGCAGTATTTT	CSGGQTSTDTQYF
-	TRBV28	-	TRBJ1-4	TGTGCCAGCAGGGCATATGGTGAAAAACTGTTTTTT	CASRAYGEKLFF
-	TRBV5-1	-	TRBJ2-3	TGCGCCAGCGCGAGAACAGCGGCTAGCACAGATACGCAGTATTTT	CASARTAASTDTQYF
-	TRBV20-1	TRBD2	TRBJ2-7	TGCAGTGCTAGAGATCCAGCGGGGGACGCCTACGAGCAGTACTTC	CSARDPAGDAYEQYF
-	TRBV3-1	TRBD1	TRBJ1-1	TGTGCCAGCAGTCCCGACAGGGTCACTGAAGCTTTCTTT	CASSPDRVTEAFF